This TCR beta chain emerged from a study of cytomegalovirus exposure and HLA in healthy donors. Study-wide findings and caveats: A later analysis linked some 17,000 TCR beta sequences to HLA alleles at 0.05 false discovery rate. Later analysis placed DRB1 highest and HLA-C lowest in TCR association rates, which differed by HLA locus. Among TCR beta chains of equal frequency, HLA-associated ones were more clonally expanded in a later analysis.

The table lists this clone with a few counts. Its antigen is unknown. This CDR3 has 17 residues. V trimming: 7 bases; J trimming: 5 bases; junction bases outside the gene matches: 18. The V gene's germline CDR1 is SGHTA and CDR2 FQGNSA. Primers for the PCR totalled 60 Vbeta and 13 Jbeta. Generated by immunoSEQ multiplex PCR, the TCRdb table keeps only in-frame clones and is missing some. The table lists around 110,000 clones, 9.5% of them singletons, with 2.5% to 3.5% in the top ten. The material sequenced was PBMCs. The V and J genes are TRBV7-2 and TRBJ2-5, with 8 bases lining up with TRBD2. The sequence derives from a man aged 25 to 45 in good health and CMV-seronegative. The CDR3 coding sequence is TGTGCCAGCACAACTGGGGGGAGCAGCGGGAGATGGGAGACCCAGTACTTC. It yields the protein CASTTGGSSGRWETQYF.